A selection of T cell receptor beta chains follows, all from one sample in a study of beta chain features in type 1 diabetes. TCRdb's copy holds only in-frame clones and misses some; the assay was immunoSEQ multiplex PCR. The table has under 200,000 clones, roughly 8% seen once. Material for sequencing was central memory CD4+ T cells from blood. The receptors here all came from a woman younger than 30 with type 1 diabetes. Both conserved end residues are part of each CDR3. The order of the fields is clone size, D gene, V gene, CDR3 length, J gene, CDR3 DNA, CDR3 protein. A D gene is named only where the DNA matches it firmly. Size is omitted from some rows. Given values are once, few, many or a class for expanded clones.

few,-,TRBV5-1,15,TRBJ2-7,TGCGCCAGCAGCTTGGGAGGGTACAGCTCCTACGAGCAGTACTTC,CASSLGGYSSYEQYF
-,-,TRBV5-4,14,TRBJ1-2,TGTGCCAGCACCACCGCAGCGGGGCCTTATGGCTACACCTTC,CASTTAAGPYGYTF
few,TRBD2,TRBV4-1,18,TRBJ2-5,TGCGCCAGCAGCCAAGTCAGTGGCGGGGGGCCCCTTGCCAAGACCCAGTACTTC,CASSQVSGGGPLAKTQYF
few,TRBD1,TRBV14,16,TRBJ1-2,TGTGCCAGCAGCCGCTCTCGAACAGGGGGCGCAAATGGCTACACCTTC,CASSRSRTGGANGYTF
-,TRBD1,TRBV4-3,16,TRBJ1-1,TGCGCCAGCAGCCAAGACCACAGGGGGCTGGGCACTGAAGCTTTCTTT,CASSQDHRGLGTEAFF
few,TRBD2,TRBV30,14,TRBJ2-1,TGTGCCTGGAGTGGGACTAGCGGCTACAATGAGCAGTTCTTC,CAWSGTSGYNEQFF
few,-,TRBV4-2,14,TRBJ1-5,TGTGCCAGCAGCCTAGGGGAGGTCAATCAGCCCCAGCATTTT,CASSLGEVNQPQHF
-,-,TRBV5-4,14,TRBJ1-2,TGTGCCAGCAGCTTGGTGTCACCTACCTATGGCTACACCTTC,CASSLVSPTYGYTF
-,-,TRBV21-1,14,TRBJ1-2,TGTGCCAGCAGCAAAGCTCAGGGGATCTATGGCTACACCTTC,CASSKAQGIYGYTF
-,TRBD1,TRBV4-2,15,TRBJ2-7,TGTGCCAGCAGCCAAGACGGACAGGGGATATACGAGCAGTACTTC,CASSQDGQGIYEQYF
few,-,TRBV29-1,13,TRBJ2-5,TGCAGCGTTGATCGGGGGAGCGGGGAGACCCAGTACTTC,CSVDRGSGETQYF
-,TRBD1,TRBV7-2,15,TRBJ1-5,TGTGCCAGCAGCCCCGGGACAGGGCGTAATCAGCCCCAGCATTTT,CASSPGTGRNQPQHF
-,TRBD1,TRBV5-1,17,TRBJ1-5,TGCGCCAGCAGCTTGGGGTCAGGGGGTGGGGGGCATCAGCCCCAGCATTTT,CASSLGSGGGGHQPQHF
-,-,TRBV4-3,14,TRBJ2-2,TGCGCCAGCAGCCAACTTCGGGACACCGGGGAGCTGTTTTTT,CASSQLRDTGELFF
few,TRBD2,TRBV18,16,TRBJ2-3,TGTGCCAGCTCACCTGTAGCGGGGGGGACCACAGATACGCAGTATTTT,CASSPVAGGTTDTQYF
few,-,TRBV9,15,TRBJ2-5,TGTGCCAGCAGCGTAGCGGGGGACCTCCAAGAGACCCAGTACTTC,CASSVAGDLQETQYF
-,-,TRBV7-2,15,TRBJ2-2,TGTGCCAGCAGCTCACAGGGAGTGGACACCGGGGAGCTGTTTTTT,CASSSQGVDTGELFF
few,-,TRBV5-1,22,TRBJ2-1,TGCGCCAGCAGCCCCGGGACAGGGGGCCGCGGACTAGCGGGAAGCTCCTACAATGAGCAGTTCTTC,CASSPGTGGRGLAGSSYNEQFF
few,-,TRBV25-1,14,TRBJ1-2,TGTGCCAGCAGTGAAAGGGGGACCGGCTATGGCTACACCTTC,CASSERGTGYGYTF
-,-,TRBV28,15,TRBJ2-3,TGTGCCAGCAGTTTTATGACAGGCCCCACAGATACGCAGTATTTT,CASSFMTGPTDTQYF
few,TRBD1,TRBV25-1,16,TRBJ2-7,TGTGCCAGCAGCCCACCGACCGGGACAGGGAGGTACGAGCAGTACTTC,CASSPPTGTGRYEQYF
-,TRBD2,TRBV14,17,TRBJ2-1,TGTGCCAGCAGCCATCCCTATCTAGCGGGGGGAAGGAATGAGCAGTTCTTC,CASSHPYLAGGRNEQFF
-,TRBD1,TRBV5-6,16,TRBJ1-2,TGTGCCAGCAGCTCTTGGGCCGCGACAGGGAGTCGTGGCTACACCTTC,CASSSWAATGSRGYTF
-,-,TRBV7-9,14,TRBJ2-7,TGTGCCAGCAGTAGAGCAGGCAGCTCCTACGAGCAGTACTTC,CASSRAGSSYEQYF
few,TRBD1,TRBV4-2,14,TRBJ2-7,TGTGCCAGCAGCCAAGGACAGGGGGCTTACGAGCAGTACTTC,CASSQGQGAYEQYF
-,TRBD2,TRBV7-8,13,TRBJ2-7,TGTGCCAGCAGCCTAGGACTAGCGGACGAGCAGTACTTC,CASSLGLADEQYF
-,TRBD1,TRBV5-4,14,TRBJ1-1,TGTGCCAGCAGTGTGGACAGGACGAACACTGAAGCTTTCTTT,CASSVDRTNTEAFF
-,-,TRBV6-6,13,TRBJ1-1,TGTGCCAGCACCAAGACGGGGAACACTGAAGCTTTCTTT,CASTKTGNTEAFF
few,TRBD1,TRBV19,13,TRBJ2-7,TGTGCCAGTCAGGGACAGGGGGCTCTCGAGCAGTACTTC,CASQGQGALEQYF
-,-,TRBV5-1,14,TRBJ2-7,TGCGCCAGCAGCTTTATGGACACCGCCTACGAGCAGTACTTC,CASSFMDTAYEQYF
-,-,TRBV13,15,TRBJ2-3,TGTGCCAGCAGCTTAAGAGCGGAACCCACAGATACGCAGTATTTT,CASSLRAEPTDTQYF
-,-,TRBV29-1,12,TRBJ1-4,TGCAGCGTTGGAATTTTGGAGGAAAAACTGTTTTTT,CSVGILEEKLFF
-,-,TRBV25-1,15,TRBJ2-7,TGTGCCAGCAGTGACCCAGCGGCGCGATCCTACGAGCAGTACTTC,CASSDPAARSYEQYF
-,-,TRBV23-1,20,TRBJ1-1,TGCGCCAGCAGTCAGGCGGGACCCCCCAACCGAAGGCAACTGAACACTGAAGCTTTCTTT,CASSQAGPPNRRQLNTEAFF
-,-,TRBV19,16,TRBJ1-6,TGTGCCAGTAGTTATCCACGAGGCAGCGGGGATTCACCCCTCCACTTT,CASSYPRGSGDSPLHF
few,TRBD1,TRBV7-2,16,TRBJ2-7,TGTGCCAGCAGCTTAGCAGGGGGACAGGGGGCTCGGGAGCAGTACTTC,CASSLAGGQGAREQYF
-,-,TRBV2,14,TRBJ2-7,TGTGCCAGCAACCCCGGGACTGCCGTCTACGAGCAGTACTTC,CASNPGTAVYEQYF
few,-,TRBV6-1,13,TRBJ2-1,TGTGCCAGCAGCTTAGACAGCCTCAATGAGCAGTTCTTC,CASSLDSLNEQFF
-,TRBD1,TRBV7-2,15,TRBJ1-6,TGTGCCAGCAGCTCCTCGACAGGGGATAATTCACCCCTCCACTTT,CASSSSTGDNSPLHF
-,-,TRBV5-1,16,TRBJ2-2,TGCGCCAGCACAACATCCGACAGGCCGAACACCGGGGAGCTGTTTTTT,CASTTSDRPNTGELFF
few,TRBD1,TRBV5-1,15,TRBJ1-4,TGCGCCAGCAGCTTGGGGGACAGGGTGACTGAAAAACTGTTTTTT,CASSLGDRVTEKLFF
-,-,TRBV5-1,14,TRBJ2-7,TGCGCCAGCAGCTTGGGCGGAGGGCCCAGCGAGCAGTACTTC,CASSLGGGPSEQYF
-,-,TRBV7-2,13,TRBJ1-2,TGTGCCAGCAGCCCCTCGGCAGGGAGGCCTCAAACCTTC,CASSPSAGRPQTF
few,TRBD2,TRBV7-9,18,TRBJ2-1,TGTGCCACCCCGCCCTTGGGGCTAGCGGGTGTCTCCTACAATGAGCAGTTCTTC,CATPPLGLAGVSYNEQFF
few,TRBD2,TRBV10-3,16,TRBJ2-3,TGTGCCATCAGTGAGTCCAGCGGGGGGGACACAGATACGCAGTATTTT,CAISESSGGDTDTQYF
-,TRBD2,TRBV14,15,TRBJ2-5,TGTGCCAGCAGCCAAGGACTAGCGGGGGTGGAGACCCAGTACTTC,CASSQGLAGVETQYF
many,-,TRBV28,13,TRBJ2-7,TGTGCCAGCAGTTTTGGAGGAAGGTACGAGCAGTACTTC,CASSFGGRYEQYF
-,TRBD1,TRBV29-1,15,TRBJ1-1,TGCAGTTCTATGGGGGACAGGGGATTGAACACTGAAGCTTTCTTT,CSSMGDRGLNTEAFF
-,-,TRBV5-5,12,TRBJ1-1,TGTGCCAGCAGCCCGACAGAAACTGAAGCTTTCTTT,CASSPTETEAFF
-,-,TRBV19,12,TRBJ2-5,TGTGCGAGCAGGGGCCAACAAGAGACCCAGTACTTC,CASRGQQETQYF
-,-,TRBV9,15,TRBJ2-2,TGTGCCAGCAGCGGCCCGGGAGATCGTACCGGGGAGCTGTTTTTT,CASSGPGDRTGELFF
-,TRBD1,TRBV5-4,15,TRBJ1-2,TGTGCCAGCAGCTGGCCAGGACAGGGGGCCTATGGCTACACCTTC,CASSWPGQGAYGYTF
-,-,TRBV9,16,TRBJ1-2,TGTGCCAGCAGCGTAGAGTCTCGGGGATCTAACTATGGCTACACCTTC,CASSVESRGSNYGYTF